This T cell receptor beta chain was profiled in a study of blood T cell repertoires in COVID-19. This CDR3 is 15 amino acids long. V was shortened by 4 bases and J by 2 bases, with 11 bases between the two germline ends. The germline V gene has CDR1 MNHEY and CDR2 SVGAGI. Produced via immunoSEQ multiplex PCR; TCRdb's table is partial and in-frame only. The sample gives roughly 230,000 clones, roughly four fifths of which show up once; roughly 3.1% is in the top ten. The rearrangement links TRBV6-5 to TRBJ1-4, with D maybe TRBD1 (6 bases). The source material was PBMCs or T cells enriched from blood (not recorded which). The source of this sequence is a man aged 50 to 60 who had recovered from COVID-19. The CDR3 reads CASSFTGLTNEKLFF. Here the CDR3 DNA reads TGTGCCAGCAGTTTCACAGGGTTGACTAATGAAAAACTGTTTTTT.